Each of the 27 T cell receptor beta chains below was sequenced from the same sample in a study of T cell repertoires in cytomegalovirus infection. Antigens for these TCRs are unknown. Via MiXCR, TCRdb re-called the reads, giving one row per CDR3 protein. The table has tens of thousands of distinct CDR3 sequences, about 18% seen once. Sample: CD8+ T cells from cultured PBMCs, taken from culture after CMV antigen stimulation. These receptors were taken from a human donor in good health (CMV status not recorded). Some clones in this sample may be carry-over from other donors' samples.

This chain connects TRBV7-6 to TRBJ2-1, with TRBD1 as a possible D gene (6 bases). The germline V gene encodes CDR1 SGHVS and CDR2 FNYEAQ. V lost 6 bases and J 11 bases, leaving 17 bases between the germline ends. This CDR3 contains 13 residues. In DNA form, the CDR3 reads TGTGCCAGCAGGGGTAATCAGGGGTCGAAGCAGTTCTTC. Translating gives CASRGNQGSKQFF.

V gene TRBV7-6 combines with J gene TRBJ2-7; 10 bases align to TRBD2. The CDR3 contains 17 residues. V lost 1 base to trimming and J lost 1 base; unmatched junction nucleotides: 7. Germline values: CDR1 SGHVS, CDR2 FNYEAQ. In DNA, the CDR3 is TGTGCCAGCAGCTTAGAGGTAGCGGGGGGCCTATCCTACGAGCAGTACTTC. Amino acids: CASSLEVAGGLSYEQYF.

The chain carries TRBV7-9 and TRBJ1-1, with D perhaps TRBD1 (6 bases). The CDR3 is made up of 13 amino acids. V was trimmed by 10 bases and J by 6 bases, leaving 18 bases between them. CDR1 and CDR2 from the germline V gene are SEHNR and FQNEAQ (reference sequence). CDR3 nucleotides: TGTGCCACCGACACAGGGCGGAGGGCTGAAGCTTTCTTT. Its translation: CATDTGRRAEAFF.

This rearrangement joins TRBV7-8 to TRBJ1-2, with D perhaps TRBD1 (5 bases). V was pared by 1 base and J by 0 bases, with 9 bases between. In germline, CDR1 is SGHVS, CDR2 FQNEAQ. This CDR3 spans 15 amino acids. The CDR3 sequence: CASSLEGLTNYGYTF. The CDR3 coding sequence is TGTGCCAGCAGCTTAGAGGGGCTGACTAACTATGGCTACACCTTC. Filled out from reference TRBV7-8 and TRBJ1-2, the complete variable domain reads GAGVSQSPRYKVAKRGQDVALRCDPISGHVSLFWYQQALGQGPEFLTYFQNEAQLDKSGLPSDRFFAERPEGSVSTLKIQRTQQEDSAVYLCASSLEGLTNYGYTFGSGTRLTVV.

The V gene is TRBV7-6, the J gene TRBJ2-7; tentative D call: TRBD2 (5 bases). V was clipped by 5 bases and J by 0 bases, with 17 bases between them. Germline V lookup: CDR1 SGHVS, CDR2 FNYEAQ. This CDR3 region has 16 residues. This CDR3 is CASSPSTRSSSYEQYF. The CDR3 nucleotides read TGTGCCAGCAGCCCTTCCACTAGGTCTAGCTCCTACGAGCAGTACTTC.

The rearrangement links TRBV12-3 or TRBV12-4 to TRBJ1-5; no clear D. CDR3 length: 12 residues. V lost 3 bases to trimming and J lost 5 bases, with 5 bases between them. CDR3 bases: TGTGCCAGCAGTTTCGGTTATCAGCCCCAGCATTTT. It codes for CASSFGYQPQHF.

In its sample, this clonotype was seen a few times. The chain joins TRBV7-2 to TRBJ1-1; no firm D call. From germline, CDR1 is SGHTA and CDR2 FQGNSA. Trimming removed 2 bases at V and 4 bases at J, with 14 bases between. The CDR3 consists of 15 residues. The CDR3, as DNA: TGTGCCAGCAGCTTAATCTTCCGCCGGGGCACTGAAGCTTTCTTT. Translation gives CASSLIFRRGTEAFF. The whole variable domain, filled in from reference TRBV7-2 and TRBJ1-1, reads GAGVSQSPSNKVTEKGKDVELRCDPISGHTALYWYRQSLGQGLEFLIYFQGNSAPDKSGLPSDRFSAERTGGSVSTLTIQRTQQEDSAVYLCASSLIFRRGTEAFFGQGTRLTVV.

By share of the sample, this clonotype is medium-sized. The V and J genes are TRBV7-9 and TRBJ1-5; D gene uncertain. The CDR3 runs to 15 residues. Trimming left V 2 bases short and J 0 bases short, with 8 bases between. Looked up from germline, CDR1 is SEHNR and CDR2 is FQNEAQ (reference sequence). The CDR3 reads CASSLTGVSNQPQHF. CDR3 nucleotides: TGTGCCAGCAGCTTAACCGGGGTTAGCAATCAGCCCCAGCATTTT.

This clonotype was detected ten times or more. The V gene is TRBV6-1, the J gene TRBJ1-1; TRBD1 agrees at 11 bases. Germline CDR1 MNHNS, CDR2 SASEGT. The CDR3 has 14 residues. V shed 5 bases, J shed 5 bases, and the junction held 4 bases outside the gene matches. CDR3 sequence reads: CASSLGTGGTEAFF. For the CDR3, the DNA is TGTGCCAGCAGTTTAGGGACAGGGGGTACTGAAGCTTTCTTT.

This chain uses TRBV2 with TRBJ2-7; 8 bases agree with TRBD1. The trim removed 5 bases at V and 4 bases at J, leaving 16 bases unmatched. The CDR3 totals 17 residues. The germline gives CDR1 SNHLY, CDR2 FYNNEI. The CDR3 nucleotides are TGTGCCAGCAGTTCAACCGGGACAGGCGTCGAGAGTTACGAGCAGTACTTC. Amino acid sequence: CASSSTGTGVESYEQYF.

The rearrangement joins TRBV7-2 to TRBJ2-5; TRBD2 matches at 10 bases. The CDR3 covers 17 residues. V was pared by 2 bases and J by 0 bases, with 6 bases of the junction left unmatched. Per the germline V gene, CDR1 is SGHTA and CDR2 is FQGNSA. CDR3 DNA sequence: TGTGCCAGCAGCTTAACGGGGCTAGCGGGGGACCAAGAGACCCAGTACTTC. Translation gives CASSLTGLAGDQETQYF.

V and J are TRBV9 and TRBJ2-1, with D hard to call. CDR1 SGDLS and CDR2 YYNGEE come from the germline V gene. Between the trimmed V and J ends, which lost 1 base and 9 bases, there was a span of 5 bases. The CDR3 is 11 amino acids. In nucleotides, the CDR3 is TGTGCCAGCAGCGTAAGAGGTGAGCAGTTCTTC. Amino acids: CASSVRGEQFF.

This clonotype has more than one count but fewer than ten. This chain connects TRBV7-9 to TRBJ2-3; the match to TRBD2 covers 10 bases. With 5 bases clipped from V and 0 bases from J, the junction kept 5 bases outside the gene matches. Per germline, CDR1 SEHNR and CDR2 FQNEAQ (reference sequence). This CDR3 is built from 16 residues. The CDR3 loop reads CASSPSSGRSTDTQYF. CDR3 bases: TGTGCCAGCAGCCCCTCTAGCGGGAGAAGCACAGATACGCAGTATTTT.

This chain's CDR3 is CASSLVAGINEKLFF. DNA for the CDR3: TGTGCCAGCAGCTTAGTAGCTGGGATAAATGAAAAACTGTTTTTT. The chain has TRBV7-8 and TRBJ1-4, with unresolved D. Germline lookup yields CDR1 SGHVS and CDR2 FQNEAQ. The CDR3 spans 15 residues. Trimming took off 1 base at V and 5 bases at J, with 11 bases between the two ends.

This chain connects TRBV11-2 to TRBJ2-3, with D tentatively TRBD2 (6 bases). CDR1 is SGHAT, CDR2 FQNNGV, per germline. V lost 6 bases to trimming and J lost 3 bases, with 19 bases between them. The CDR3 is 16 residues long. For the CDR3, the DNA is TGTGCCAGCAGTCTTAGACGGGAGTTGTCGACAGATACGCAGTATTTT. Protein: CASSLRRELSTDTQYF.

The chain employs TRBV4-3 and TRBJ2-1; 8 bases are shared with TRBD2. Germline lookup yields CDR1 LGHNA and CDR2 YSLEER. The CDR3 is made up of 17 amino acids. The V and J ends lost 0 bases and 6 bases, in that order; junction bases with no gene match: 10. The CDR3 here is CASSQDEKRELFNEQFF. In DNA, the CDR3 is TGCGCCAGCAGCCAAGATGAGAAGCGGGAGCTGTTCAATGAGCAGTTCTTC.

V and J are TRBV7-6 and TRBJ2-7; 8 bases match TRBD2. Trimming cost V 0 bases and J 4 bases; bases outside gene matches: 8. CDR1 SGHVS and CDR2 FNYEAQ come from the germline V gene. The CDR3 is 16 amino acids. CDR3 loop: CASSLAKGGRSYEQYF. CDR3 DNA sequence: TGTGCCAGCAGCTTAGCGAAGGGCGGGAGGTCGTACGAGCAGTACTTC.

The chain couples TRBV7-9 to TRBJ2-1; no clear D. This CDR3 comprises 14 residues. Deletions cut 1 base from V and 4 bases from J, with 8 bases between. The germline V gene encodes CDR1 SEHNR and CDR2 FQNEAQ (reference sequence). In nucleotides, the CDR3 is TGTGCCAGCAGCTTAGTCAAGAGTTACAATGAGCAGTTCTTC. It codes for CASSLVKSYNEQFF. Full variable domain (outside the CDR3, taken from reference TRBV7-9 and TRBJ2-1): DTGVSQNPRHKITKRGQNVTFRCDPISEHNRLYWYRQTLGQGPEFLTYFQNEAQLEKSRLLSDRFSAERPKGSFSTLEIQRTEQGDSAMYLCASSLVKSYNEQFFGPGTRLTVL.

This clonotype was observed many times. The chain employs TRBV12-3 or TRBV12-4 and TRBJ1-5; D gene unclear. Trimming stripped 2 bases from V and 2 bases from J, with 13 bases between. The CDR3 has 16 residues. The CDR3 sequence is CASSLWALDGNQPQHF. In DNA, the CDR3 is TGTGCCAGCAGTTTATGGGCGCTGGACGGCAATCAGCCCCAGCATTTT.

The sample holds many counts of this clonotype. For the CDR3, the DNA is TGTGCCAGCAGCCCGGATAGGGACGGTACCTACGAGCAGTACTTC. It translates to CASSPDRDGTYEQYF. This chain links TRBV4-2 with TRBJ2-7; D tentatively reads TRBD1 or TRBD2 (5 bases each). V lost 4 bases and J 2 bases, leaving 15 bases between the germline ends. CDR3 length: 15 amino acids. In germline, CDR1 is LGHNA, CDR2 YNFKEQ.

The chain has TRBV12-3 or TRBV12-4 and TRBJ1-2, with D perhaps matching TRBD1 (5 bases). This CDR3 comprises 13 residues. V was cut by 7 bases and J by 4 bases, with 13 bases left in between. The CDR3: CASTTGLSYGYTF. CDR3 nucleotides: TGTGCCAGCACCACGGGACTAAGCTATGGCTACACCTTC.

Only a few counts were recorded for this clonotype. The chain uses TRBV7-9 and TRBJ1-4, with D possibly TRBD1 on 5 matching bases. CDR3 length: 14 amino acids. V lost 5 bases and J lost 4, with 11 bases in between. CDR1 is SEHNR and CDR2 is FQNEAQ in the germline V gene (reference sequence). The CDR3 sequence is CASSQTTDNEKLFF. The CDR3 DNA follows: TGTGCCAGCAGCCAGACGACAGATAATGAAAAACTGTTTTTT.

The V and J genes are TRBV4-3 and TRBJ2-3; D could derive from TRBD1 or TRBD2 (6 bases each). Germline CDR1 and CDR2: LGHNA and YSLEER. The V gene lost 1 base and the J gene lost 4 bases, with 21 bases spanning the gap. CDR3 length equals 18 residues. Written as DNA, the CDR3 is TGCGCCAGCAGCCAAGTCGGGGGCCGAGGAGCGGCAGCAGATACGCAGTATTTT. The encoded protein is CASSQVGGRGAAADTQYF.

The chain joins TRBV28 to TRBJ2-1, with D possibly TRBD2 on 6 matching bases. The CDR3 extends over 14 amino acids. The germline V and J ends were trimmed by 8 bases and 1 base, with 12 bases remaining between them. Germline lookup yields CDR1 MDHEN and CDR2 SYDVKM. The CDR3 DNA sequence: TGTGCCAGCCAGTTGGGGGGTTCCTACAATGAGCAGTTCTTC. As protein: CASQLGGSYNEQFF.

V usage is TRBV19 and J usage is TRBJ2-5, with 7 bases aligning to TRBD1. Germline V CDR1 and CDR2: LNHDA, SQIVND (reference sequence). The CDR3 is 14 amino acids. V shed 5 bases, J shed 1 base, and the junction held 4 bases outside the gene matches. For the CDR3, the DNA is TGTGCCAGTAGTCCCCGGGACAGCCAAGAGACCCAGTACTTC. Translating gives CASSPRDSQETQYF.

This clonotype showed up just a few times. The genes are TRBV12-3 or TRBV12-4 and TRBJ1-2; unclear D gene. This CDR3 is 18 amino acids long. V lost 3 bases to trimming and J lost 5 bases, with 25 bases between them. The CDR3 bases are TGTGCCAGCAGTTTCCCTCAGGCTGCTGGGCGGCCTGGGTATGGCTACACCTTC. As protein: CASSFPQAAGRPGYGYTF.

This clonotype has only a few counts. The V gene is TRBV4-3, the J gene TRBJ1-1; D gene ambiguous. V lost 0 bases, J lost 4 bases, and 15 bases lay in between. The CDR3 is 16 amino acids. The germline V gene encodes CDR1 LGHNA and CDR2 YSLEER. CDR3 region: CASSQDRPGWATEAFF. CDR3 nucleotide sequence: TGCGCCAGCAGCCAAGATCGCCCTGGTTGGGCCACTGAAGCTTTCTTT.